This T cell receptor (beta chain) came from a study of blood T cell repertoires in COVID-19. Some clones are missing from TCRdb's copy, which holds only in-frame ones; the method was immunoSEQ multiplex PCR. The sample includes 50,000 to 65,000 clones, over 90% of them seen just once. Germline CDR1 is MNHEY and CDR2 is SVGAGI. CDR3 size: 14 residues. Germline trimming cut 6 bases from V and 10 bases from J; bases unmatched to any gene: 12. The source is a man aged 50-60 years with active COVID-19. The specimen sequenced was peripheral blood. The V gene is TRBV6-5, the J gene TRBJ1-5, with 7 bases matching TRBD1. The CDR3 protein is CASRQVLYRGPQHF. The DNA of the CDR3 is TGTGCCAGCAGGCAAGTCTTGTACAGGGGTCCCCAGCATTTT.